This section outlines one T cell receptor beta chain sequence together with its context. What it binds is unknown. This specimen comes from a study of cytomegalovirus exposure and HLA in healthy donors. For the study at large: T cells numbering approximately 170 million yielded some 120 million unique TCR beta sequences in an earlier analysis. Study observations and caveats: Versus the roughly 640-donor mean, an Asian-associated ancestry cluster reportedly showed fewer N-insertions in a later analysis. Exclusion as indistinguishable affected some V segments, including TRBV6-2 and TRBV6-3.

V was trimmed by 8 bases and J by 5 bases, leaving 19 bases between them. This CDR3 contains 14 residues. CDR1 and CDR2 from the germline V gene are SQVTM and ANQGSEA. PCR used 60 Vbeta primers and 13 Jbeta primers. The assay was immunoSEQ multiplex PCR, and TCRdb's table has in-frame clones only and misses some. This sample carries tens of thousands of clones, under 85% of them seen once, and the ten largest clones take 2.7%. Source material: PBMCs. The V gene is TRBV29-1, the J gene TRBJ1-5; no definite D call. This TCR was recovered from a man aged 25-40 years in good health and CMV-seronegative. The CDR3 protein is CSCRASAPDQPQHF. Here the CDR3 DNA reads TGCAGCTGCAGAGCCAGCGCCCCGGATCAGCCCCAGCATTTT.